The rows below give T cell receptor beta chains drawn from one sample of a study of radiotherapy plus CTLA-4 blockade in lung cancer. Here immunoSEQ multiplex PCR was the method, and the copy in TCRdb shows in-frame clones only, minus some. The sample has about 40,000 clones; more than 70% are singletons. The sample consisted of peripheral blood, taken from a patient treated with radiotherapy plus ipilimumab. The receptors shown here come from a human donor with non-small cell lung cancer that progressed on radiotherapy plus ipilimumab. Both conserved end residues are part of each CDR3. The D gene is left open where the match is weak. Where a row states a size, it is once, few, many or the class of an expanded clone; other rows omit it.

j_call clone_size v_call d_call cdr3_aa cdr3_nt
TRBJ2-3 - TRBV27 - CASSPSAWATQYF TGTGCCAGCAGTCCGTCCGCTTGGGCTACGCAGTATTTT
TRBJ1-4 - TRBV7-6 TRBD1 CASSPRQGPGLFNEKLFF TGTGCCAGCAGCCCGAGACAGGGACCGGGGCTTTTTAATGAAAAACTGTTTTTT
TRBJ2-3 - TRBV19 - CASSIPAGRQYF TGTGCCAGTAGTATACCGGCAGGGCGGCAGTATTTT
TRBJ1-1 - TRBV19 TRBD1 CASSPRTGGNTEAFF TGTGCCAGTAGTCCTAGGACAGGGGGGAACACTGAAGCTTTCTTT
TRBJ1-1 - TRBV6-1 TRBD1 CASSWGQVNTEAFF TGTGCCAGCAGCTGGGGACAGGTGAACACTGAAGCTTTCTTT
TRBJ1-6 - TRBV4-1 - CASSRGQLNNSPLHF TGCGCCAGCAGCCGAGGACAGCTGAATAATTCACCCCTCCACTTT
TRBJ2-7 - TRBV27 TRBD1 CASRTGSYEQYF TGTGCCAGTAGGACAGGATCCTACGAGCAGTACTTC
TRBJ2-3 - TRBV7-3 - CASSRLVASTDTQYF TGTGCCAGCAGCAGACTAGTTGCTAGCACAGATACGCAGTATTTT
TRBJ2-2 - TRBV9 - CASSASQGSTGELFF TGTGCCAGCAGTGCCTCTCAAGGGAGCACCGGGGAGCTGTTTTTT
TRBJ2-2 once TRBV4-2 - CASSQDPYRVAGELFF TGTGCCAGCAGCCAAGATCCTTACAGGGTCGCCGGGGAGCTGTTTTTT
TRBJ1-1 - TRBV9 - CASSVSTGTLNTEAFF TGTGCCAGCAGCGTGAGTACAGGGACCTTGAACACTGAAGCTTTCTTT
TRBJ1-3 - TRBV5-1 - CASSLDGRASGNTIYF TGCGCCAGCAGCTTGGACGGCAGGGCCTCTGGAAACACCATATATTTT
TRBJ2-2 - TRBV7-3 TRBD1 CASSLMAFGQGNTGELFF TGTGCCAGCAGCTTAATGGCGTTTGGACAGGGTAACACCGGGGAGCTGTTTTTT
TRBJ2-1 - TRBV7-2 TRBD2 CASSLVLGTSLGDEQFF TGTGCCAGCAGCTTAGTGCTCGGGACTAGCCTAGGCGATGAGCAGTTCTTC
TRBJ2-1 - TRBV11-1 TRBD2 CASSPSGGERNEQFF TGTGCCAGCAGCCCCAGCGGGGGGGAGAGGAATGAGCAGTTCTTC
TRBJ2-5 once TRBV9 TRBD2 CASSVTAGAQETQYF TGTGCCAGCAGCGTAACAGCGGGGGCCCAAGAGACCCAGTACTTC
TRBJ1-1 - TRBV5-1 - CASSLQNTEAFF TGTGCCAGCAGCTTGCAAAACACTGAAGCTTTCTTT
TRBJ2-3 once TRBV2 TRBD2 CASSTTSGGNSNTQYF TGTGCCAGCAGTACGACTAGCGGGGGAAACTCGAATACGCAGTATTTT
TRBJ1-3 - TRBV29-1 - CSATGTGNTIYF TGCAGCGCCACAGGGACTGGAAACACCATATATTTT
TRBJ1-1 - TRBV19 - CASSDRLNTEAFF TGTGCCAGTAGCGACAGGTTGAACACTGAAGCTTTCTTT
TRBJ1-4 - TRBV15 - CATSRDFGVYDEKLFF TGTGCCACCAGCAGAGATTTCGGAGTTTATGATGAAAAACTGTTTTTT